This T cell receptor (beta chain) was sequenced for a study of cytotoxic CD8 clonotypes in ibrutinib-treated CLL. Repertoires were generated with immunoSEQ multiplex PCR, while TCRdb's copy carries only in-frame clones and drops some. Among about 160,000 clones listed, about four fifths were seen once. The sample in question was PBMCs, obtained after 12 months of ibrutinib treatment. This sequence originates from a human donor with chronic lymphocytic leukemia.

The DNA for the CDR3 is TGCGCCAGCAGCCAAGACGGGGGGAGACCTTATGGCTACACCTTC. It translates to CASSQDGGRPYGYTF. The chain couples TRBV4-3 to TRBJ1-2, with D tentatively TRBD1 (5 bases). V lost 0 bases, J lost 5 bases, and 13 bases lay in between. CDR3 size: 15 residues. Germline V gene data show CDR1 as LGHNA and CDR2 as YSLEER.